The clone carrying this TCR beta chain occurred many times. The V gene lost 1 base and the J gene lost 5 bases, with 12 bases spanning the gap. Germline values: CDR1 SEHNR, CDR2 FQNEAQ (reference sequence). This CDR3 region has 15 residues. TCRdb reassembled clones from the PCR reads with MiXCR. The sample contains about 20,000 clones, about a sixth of which appear only once. This specimen belongs to a study of metastatic and nonmetastatic thyroid tumors. There were no patients who had received any treatment before thyroid surgery. The receptor was isolated from a female donor with papillary thyroid cancer or a benign thyroid nodule (not recorded which). Some clones in this sample may be carry-over from other donors' samples. The genes are TRBV7-9 and TRBJ1-5; D gene uncertain. The sample consisted of tumor tissue. CDR3: CASSLGLGGYQPQHF. The CDR3 DNA reads TGTGCCAGCAGCTTAGGGTTGGGCGGGTATCAGCCCCAGCATTTT. The full variable domain, completed using reference TRBV7-9 and TRBJ1-5, is DTGVSQNPRHKITKRGQNVTFRCDPISEHNRLYWYRQTLGQGPEFLTYFQNEAQLEKSRLLSDRFSAERPKGSFSTLEIQRTEQGDSAMYLCASSLGLGGYQPQHFGDGTRLSIL.